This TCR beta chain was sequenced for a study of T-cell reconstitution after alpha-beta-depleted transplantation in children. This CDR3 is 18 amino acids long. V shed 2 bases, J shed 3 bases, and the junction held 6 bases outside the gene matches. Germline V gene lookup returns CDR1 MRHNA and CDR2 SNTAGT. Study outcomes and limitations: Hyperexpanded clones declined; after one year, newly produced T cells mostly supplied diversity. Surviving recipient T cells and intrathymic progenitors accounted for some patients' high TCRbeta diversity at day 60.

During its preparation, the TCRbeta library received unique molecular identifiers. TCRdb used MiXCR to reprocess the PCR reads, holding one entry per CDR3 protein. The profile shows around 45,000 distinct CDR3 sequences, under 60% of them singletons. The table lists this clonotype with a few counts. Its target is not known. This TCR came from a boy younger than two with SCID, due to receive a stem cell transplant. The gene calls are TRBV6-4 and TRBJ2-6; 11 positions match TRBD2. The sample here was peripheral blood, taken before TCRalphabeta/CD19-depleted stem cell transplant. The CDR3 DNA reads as TGTGCCAGCAGTGACGGTAGCGGGGGGGCCGATGGGGCCAACGTCCTGACTTTC. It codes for CASSDGSGGADGANVLTF.